This T cell receptor beta chain originates from a study of a mutant IDH1 vaccine in newly diagnosed glioma. Across the whole study: The patients received vaccinations eight times, in weeks 1, 3, 5, 7, 11, 15, 19 and 23. Treated patients had a mean age of around 40 years and a sex split that was approximately 62% male and about 40% female. Earlier care involved radiotherapy, temozolomide, or both, and the majority received both. The study started vaccination 4-6 weeks after radiotherapy alone, or with temozolomide cycles.

About this clone itself: Its target is not known.

The data were produced by immunoSEQ multiplex PCR, yet TCRdb's version contains in-frame clones alone and is incomplete. The repertoire has approximately 50,000 clones, around four fifths of them found once; the top ten carry about 5%. Germline loops: CDR1 MDHEN, CDR2 SYDVKM. The CDR3 is made up of 13 amino acids. V lost 1 base to trimming and J lost 6 bases, with 9 bases between them. Time point in this sample: week 5, during vaccination. Mutant IDH1 20-mer peptide, at 300 ug, made up each vaccine dose, with topical imiquimod. The J gene is TRBJ1-2, the V gene TRBV28; weak D call: TRBD1 (6 bases). This clonotype originated in a man aged 50-60 years with glioma. The sequencing used PBMCs, collected from a glioma patient whose treatment included an IDH1 peptide vaccine. CDR3 amino acids: CASSLSGGHGYTF. The CDR3 nucleotides are TGTGCCAGCAGTTTATCGGGGGGGCATGGCTACACCTTC.